This TCR beta chain was captured by sequencing in a study of cytomegalovirus exposure and HLA in healthy donors. Both 60 Vbeta primers and 13 Jbeta primers went into the PCR. Sequencing was performed with immunoSEQ multiplex PCR; in TCRdb, only in-frame clones are kept and a portion is missing. The sample consists of around 230,000 clones, 82% of them appearing once. The TCR comes from a man between 35 and 55 years old in good health and CMV-seropositive. The sequenced sample consisted of PBMCs.

The CDR3 DNA reads TGTGCCAGCAGCCGTGGACTAGCCGACTACAATGAGCAGTTCTTC. Protein: CASSRGLADYNEQFF. The chain is built from TRBV14 and TRBJ2-1; 8 bases match TRBD2. Germline V lookup: CDR1 SGHDN, CDR2 FVKESK. CDR3 length: 15 residues. The ends lost 4 bases at V and 3 bases at J; junction bases unmatched: 5.